This T cell receptor (beta chain) came from a study of cytomegalovirus exposure and HLA in healthy donors. V lost 3 bases to trimming and J lost 6 bases; unmatched junction nucleotides: 4. Germline CDR1 MNHEY, CDR2 SMNVEV (reference sequence). The CDR3 contains 14 residues. PCR amplification relied on 60 Vbeta primers (plus 13 Jbeta primers). Sequenced by immunoSEQ multiplex PCR; TCRdb stores in-frame clones only, minus some. This sample has 90,000 to 120,000 clones, with roughly a tenth found just once. The chain employs TRBV27 and TRBJ1-4, with 7 bases identical to TRBD1. Source material: PBMCs. The TCR sequence derives from a man aged 40-50 years in good health and CMV-seropositive. The CDR3 region has the DNA TGTGCCAGCAGTTTCTACGACAGGGATGAAAAACTGTTTTTT. Translating gives CASSFYDRDEKLFF. Complete variable domain (other parts from reference TRBV27 and TRBJ1-4): EAQVTQNPRYLITVTGKKLTVTCSQNMNHEYMSWYRQDPGLGLRQIYYSMNVEVTDKGDVPEGYKVSRKEKRNFPLILESPSPNQTSLYFCASSFYDRDEKLFFGSGTQLSVL.